This T cell receptor beta chain was sequenced in a study of shared clonotypes between healthy human individuals. Study overall: For every donor, three CD4 naive, three CD4 memory, two CD8 naive and one CD8 memory plates were used.

The table came from immunoSEQ multiplex PCR; TCRdb's copy has only in-frame clones and leaves some out. The sample holds 950,000 to 1,100,000 clones; 70% to 80% are singletons and the top ten take 0.6% to 0.75%. Everyone who donated was a Caucasian adult who lived in Nashville, Tennessee. The germline V gene has CDR1 SGHNT and CDR2 YYREEE (reference sequence). The CDR3 extends over 13 amino acids. V lost 4 bases and J lost 4, with 10 bases in between. The gene calls are TRBV5-4 and TRBJ2-3, with D perhaps matching TRBD2 (5 bases). The sequenced sample was memory CD4+ T cells from PBMCs. Specified subset: CD45RA-negative fraction. The sequence came from a man in his late teens or twenties in good health. Some clones in this sample may be carry-over from other donors' samples. CDR3 loop: CASSLEAADTQYF. CDR3 DNA sequence: TGTGCCAGCAGCCTGGAGGCGGCAGATACGCAGTATTTT.